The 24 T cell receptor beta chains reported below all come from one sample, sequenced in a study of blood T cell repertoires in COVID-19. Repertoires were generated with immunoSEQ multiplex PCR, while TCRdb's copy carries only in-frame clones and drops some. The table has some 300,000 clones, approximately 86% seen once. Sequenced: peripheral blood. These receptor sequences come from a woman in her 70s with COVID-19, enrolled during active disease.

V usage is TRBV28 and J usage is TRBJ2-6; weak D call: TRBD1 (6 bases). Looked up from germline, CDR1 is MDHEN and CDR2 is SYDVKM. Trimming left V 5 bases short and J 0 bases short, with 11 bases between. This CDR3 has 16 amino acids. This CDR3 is CASSLQGYSGANVLTF. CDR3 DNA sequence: TGTGCCAGCAGTCTACAGGGTTACTCTGGGGCCAACGTCCTGACTTTC.

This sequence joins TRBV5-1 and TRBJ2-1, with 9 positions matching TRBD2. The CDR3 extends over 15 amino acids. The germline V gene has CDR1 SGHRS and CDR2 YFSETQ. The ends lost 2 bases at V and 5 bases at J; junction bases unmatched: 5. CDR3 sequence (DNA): TGCGCCAGCAGCTTAGGAGCTAGCGGGAACAATGAGCAGTTCTTC. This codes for CASSLGASGNNEQFF.

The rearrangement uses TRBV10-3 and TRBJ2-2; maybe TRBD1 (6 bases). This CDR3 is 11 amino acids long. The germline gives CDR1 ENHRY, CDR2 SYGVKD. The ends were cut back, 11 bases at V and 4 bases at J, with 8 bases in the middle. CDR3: CAAQGTGELFF. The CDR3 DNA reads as TGTGCCGCACAGGGCACCGGGGAGCTGTTTTTT.

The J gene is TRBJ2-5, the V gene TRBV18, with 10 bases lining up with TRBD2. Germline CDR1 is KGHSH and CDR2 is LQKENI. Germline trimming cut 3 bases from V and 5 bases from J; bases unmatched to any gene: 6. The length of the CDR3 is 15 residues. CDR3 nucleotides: TGTGCCAGCTCACCCGAGCGGGGGGGCGAGGAGACCCAGTACTTC. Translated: CASSPERGGEETQYF.

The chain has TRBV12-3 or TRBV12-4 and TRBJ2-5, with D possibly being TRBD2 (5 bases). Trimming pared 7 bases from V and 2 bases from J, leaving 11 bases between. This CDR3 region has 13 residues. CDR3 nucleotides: TGTGCCAGCACCCCGGACTGGCAAGAGACCCAGTACTTC. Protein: CASTPDWQETQYF.

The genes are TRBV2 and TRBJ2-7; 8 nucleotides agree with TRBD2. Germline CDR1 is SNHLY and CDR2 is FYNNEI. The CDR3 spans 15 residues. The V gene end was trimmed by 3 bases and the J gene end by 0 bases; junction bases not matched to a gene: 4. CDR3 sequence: CASSDGSGGSYEQYF. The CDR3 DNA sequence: TGTGCCAGCAGTGATGGGAGCGGGGGCTCCTACGAGCAGTACTTC.

The CDR3 protein is CATSDLRGLSGTDTQYF. For the CDR3, the DNA is TGTGCCACATCCGATCTTAGGGGATTGAGCGGCACAGATACGCAGTATTTT. The genes are TRBV24-1 and TRBJ2-3; a weak D match, TRBD1 (5 bases). The V end lost 10 bases, the J end lost 1 base, and 23 bases lay between the germline ends. CDR1 and CDR2 (germline): KGHDR, SFDVKD. The CDR3 totals 17 residues.

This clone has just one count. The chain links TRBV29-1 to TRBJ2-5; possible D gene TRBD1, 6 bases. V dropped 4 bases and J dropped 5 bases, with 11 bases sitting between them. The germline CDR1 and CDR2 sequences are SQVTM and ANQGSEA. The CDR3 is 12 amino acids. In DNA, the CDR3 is TGCAGCGTTGCGACCCAGGGGGAGACCCAGTACTTC. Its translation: CSVATQGETQYF.

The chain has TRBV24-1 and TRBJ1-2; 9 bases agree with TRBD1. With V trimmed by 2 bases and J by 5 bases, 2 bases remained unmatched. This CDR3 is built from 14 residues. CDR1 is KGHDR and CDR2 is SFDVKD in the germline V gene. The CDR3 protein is CATSDSDRGYGYTF. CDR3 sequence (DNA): TGTGCCACCAGTGATTCGGACAGGGGTTATGGCTACACCTTC.

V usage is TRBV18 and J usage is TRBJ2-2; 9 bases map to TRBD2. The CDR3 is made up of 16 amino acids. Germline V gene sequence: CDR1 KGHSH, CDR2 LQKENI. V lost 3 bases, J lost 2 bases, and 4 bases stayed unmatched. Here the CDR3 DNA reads TGTGCCAGCTCACCTAGCGGGGGCGATAACACCGGGGAGCTGTTTTTT. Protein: CASSPSGGDNTGELFF.

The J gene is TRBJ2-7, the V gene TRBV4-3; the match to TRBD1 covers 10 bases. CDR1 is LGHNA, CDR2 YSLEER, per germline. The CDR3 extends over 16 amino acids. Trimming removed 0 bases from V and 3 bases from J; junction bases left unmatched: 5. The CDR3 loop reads CASSQDSGTGVYEQYF. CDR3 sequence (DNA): TGCGCCAGCAGCCAAGATTCCGGGACAGGGGTCTACGAGCAGTACTTC.

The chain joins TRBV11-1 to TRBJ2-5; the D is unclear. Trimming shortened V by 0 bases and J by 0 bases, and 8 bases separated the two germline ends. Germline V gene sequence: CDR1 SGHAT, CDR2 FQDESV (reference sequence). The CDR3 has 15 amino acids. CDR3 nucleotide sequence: TGTGCCAGCAGCTTAGCCCCTACGAACCAAGAGACCCAGTACTTC. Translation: CASSLAPTNQETQYF.

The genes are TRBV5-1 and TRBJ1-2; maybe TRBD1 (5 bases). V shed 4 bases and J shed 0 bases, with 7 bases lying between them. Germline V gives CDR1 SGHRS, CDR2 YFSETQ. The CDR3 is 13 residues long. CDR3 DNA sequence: TGCGCCAGCAGCCAGGGTTCTAACTATGGCTACACCTTC. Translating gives CASSQGSNYGYTF.

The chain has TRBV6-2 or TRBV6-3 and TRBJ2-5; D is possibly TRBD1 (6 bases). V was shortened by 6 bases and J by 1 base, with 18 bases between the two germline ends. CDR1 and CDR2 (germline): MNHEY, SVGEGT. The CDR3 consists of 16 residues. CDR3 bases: TGTGCCAGCAGCCCTCCGCAAGGCAGGGGCCAAGAGACCCAGTACTTC. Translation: CASSPPQGRGQETQYF.

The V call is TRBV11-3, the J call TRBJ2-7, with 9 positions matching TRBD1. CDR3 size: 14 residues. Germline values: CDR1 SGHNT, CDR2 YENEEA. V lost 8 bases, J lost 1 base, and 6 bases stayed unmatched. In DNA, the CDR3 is TGTGCCAGCTTTACGACAGGGGGGTCCTACGAGCAGTACTTC. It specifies CASFTTGGSYEQYF.

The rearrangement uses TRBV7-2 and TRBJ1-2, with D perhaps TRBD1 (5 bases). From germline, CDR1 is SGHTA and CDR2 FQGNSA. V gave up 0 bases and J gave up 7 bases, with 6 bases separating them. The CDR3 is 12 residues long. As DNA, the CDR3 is TGTGCCAGCAGCTTAGCGCAGGGTGGCTACACCTTC. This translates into CASSLAQGGYTF.

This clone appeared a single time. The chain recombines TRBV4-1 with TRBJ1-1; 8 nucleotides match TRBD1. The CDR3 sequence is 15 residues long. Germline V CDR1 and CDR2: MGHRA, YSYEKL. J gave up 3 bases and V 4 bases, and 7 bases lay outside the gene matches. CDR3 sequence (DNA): TGCGCCAGCAGCCTGGACAGGGTGGGGTACACTGAAGCTTTCTTT. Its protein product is CASSLDRVGYTEAFF.

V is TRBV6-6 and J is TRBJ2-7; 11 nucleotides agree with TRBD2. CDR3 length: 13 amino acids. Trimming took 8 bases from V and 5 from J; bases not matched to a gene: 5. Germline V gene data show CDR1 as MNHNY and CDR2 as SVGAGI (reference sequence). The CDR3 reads CASGVLAGDEQYF. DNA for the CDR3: TGTGCCAGCGGGGTACTAGCGGGAGACGAGCAGTACTTC.

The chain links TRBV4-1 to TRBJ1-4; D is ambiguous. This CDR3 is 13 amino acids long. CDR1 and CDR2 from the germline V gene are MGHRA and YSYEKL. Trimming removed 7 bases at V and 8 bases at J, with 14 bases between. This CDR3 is CASTRVPGEKLFF. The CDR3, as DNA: TGCGCCAGCACCCGAGTGCCGGGAGAAAAACTGTTTTTT.

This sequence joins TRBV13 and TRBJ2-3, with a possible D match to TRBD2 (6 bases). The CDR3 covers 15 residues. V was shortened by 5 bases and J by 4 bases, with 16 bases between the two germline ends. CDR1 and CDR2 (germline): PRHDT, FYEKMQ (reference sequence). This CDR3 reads CASSTWDLTADTQYF. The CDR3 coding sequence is TGTGCCAGCAGCACTTGGGACTTGACGGCAGATACGCAGTATTTT.

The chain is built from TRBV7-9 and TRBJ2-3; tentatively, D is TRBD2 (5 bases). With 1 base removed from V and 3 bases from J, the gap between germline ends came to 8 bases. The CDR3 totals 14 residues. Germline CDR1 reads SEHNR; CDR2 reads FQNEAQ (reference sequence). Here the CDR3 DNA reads TGTGCCAGCAGCTTAGGGCTAGCAACAGATACGCAGTATTTT. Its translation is CASSLGLATDTQYF.

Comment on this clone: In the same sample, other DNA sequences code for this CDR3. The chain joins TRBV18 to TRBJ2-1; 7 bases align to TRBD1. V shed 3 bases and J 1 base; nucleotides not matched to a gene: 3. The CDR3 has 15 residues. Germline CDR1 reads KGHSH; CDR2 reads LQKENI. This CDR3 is CASSPGRGSYNEQFF. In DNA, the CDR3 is TGTGCCAGCTCACCGGGCAGGGGGTCCTACAATGAGCAGTTCTTC.

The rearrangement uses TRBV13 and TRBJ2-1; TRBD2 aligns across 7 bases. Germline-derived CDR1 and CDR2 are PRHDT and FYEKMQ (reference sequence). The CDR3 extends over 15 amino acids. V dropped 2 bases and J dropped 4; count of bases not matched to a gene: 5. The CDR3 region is CASSLSGTNYNEQFF. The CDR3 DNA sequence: TGTGCCAGCAGCTTATCCGGGACTAATTACAATGAGCAGTTCTTC.

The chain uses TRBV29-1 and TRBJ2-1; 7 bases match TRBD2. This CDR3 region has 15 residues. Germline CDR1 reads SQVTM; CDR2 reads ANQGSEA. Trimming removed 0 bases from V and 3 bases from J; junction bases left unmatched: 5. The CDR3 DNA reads TGCAGCGTTGAAGAGCGCGGGGGATTCTACAATGAGCAGTTCTTC. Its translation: CSVEERGGFYNEQFF.